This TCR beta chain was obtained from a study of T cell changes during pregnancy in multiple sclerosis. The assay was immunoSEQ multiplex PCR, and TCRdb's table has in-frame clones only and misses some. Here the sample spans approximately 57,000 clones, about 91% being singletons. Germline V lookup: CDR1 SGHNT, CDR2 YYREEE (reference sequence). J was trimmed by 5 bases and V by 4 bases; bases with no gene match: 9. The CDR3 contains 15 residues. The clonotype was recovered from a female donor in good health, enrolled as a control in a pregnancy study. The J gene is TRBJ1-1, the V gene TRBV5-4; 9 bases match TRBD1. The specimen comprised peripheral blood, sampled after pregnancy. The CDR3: CASSPPTGGGTEAFF. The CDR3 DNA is TGTGCCAGCAGCCCTCCGACAGGGGGTGGTACTGAAGCTTTCTTT.